Included here is one TCR beta chain sequence, with context. Its specific antigen is unknown. Base qualities are not recorded, but no much larger clone differs from it by a single base. Amplification of TCR beta CDR3 regions was carried out from RNA transcripts. For the first round of RT-PCR on the TCR CDR3, the HTBI primer set was used together with the Qiagen OneStep RT-PCR kit. Libraries were constructed in a second round of multiplex PCR, after which size selection and purification were performed. The libraries were sequenced on an Illumina HiSeq2000 using paired-end 100 bp reads. The authors' analysis ran thus. SOAPnuke was used to process the raw data, with reads discarded if the reads contained adapters or uncalled bases, had a mean Phred below 15, or lacked an exact constant-primer or identifier match. High-quality paired reads were merged using COPE v1.2.5, and each unique nucleotide sequence was defined as a clonotype. MiTCR v1.1 was used to align clonotypes to the IMGT TRBV, TRBD and TRBJ reference segments. Analysis was restricted to V-J combinations with a frequency above 0.0001, which covered roughly 99% of repertoires. The TCS score was defined as F50 (clonal expansion) divided by E x V (chaos), with BLOSUM62-based TCRdist calculated between CDR3 peptides within each V-J. Welch's t-statistics and random forest reduced some 510 V-J features to 13, which were used in a naive Bayes classifier (R e1071). TCRdb took the public reads, trimmed them with fastp at Q25, ran MiXCR for clone calling and kept in-frame beta chains. Rows merge per CDR3 protein into single entries with the most common DNA and genes. These V and J calls are TCRdb output, not the study's own analysis. For this sample there are about 520,000 distinct CDR3 sequences; roughly 20% appear just once. The ten largest account for around 27% of the sample.

This entry belongs to a study of T cells in Graves' hyperthyroidism and ophthalmopathy (dated by TCRdb to about 2019). About the investigation overall: Peripheral blood samples were taken at initial diagnosis, before any treatment was given. The paper describes TCR Vbeta CDR3 sequencing of 135 peripheral blood samples, made up of some 40 ophthalmopathy patients, approximately 73 hyperthyroidism patients and 17 progressor patients. Whether ophthalmopathy could be predicted prospectively was tested in an independent validation cohort made up of roughly 19 hyperthyroidism patients plus 17 patients who later progressed to ophthalmopathy. Following sampling, methimazole starting at 30 mg daily was given to hyperthyroidism patients, and high-dose intravenous methylprednisolone was given to ophthalmopathy patients. The 100 discovery patients were randomly split 7:3 into training and test sets. In addition, the study compared T-cell repertoires in thyroid tissue and in blood from five or six Graves' hyperthyroidism patients. To identify distinguishing TCR V-J signatures, a discovery cohort of 90 to 100 patients was used, comprising 43 with Graves' ophthalmopathy and 57 with stable Graves' hyperthyroidism.

A patient counted as having stable Graves' hyperthyroidism if no progression to ophthalmopathy occurred over 18 months of follow-up. Hyperthyroidism patients were newly diagnosed, with disease duration under 2 months, and aged 18 to 65 years. Any patient with an uncontrolled infection, another autoimmune disease, pregnancy or lactation was excluded. Diagnoses relied on clinical symptoms, serum thyroxine and TRAb, thyroid ultrasound and orbital computed tomography. Ficoll-Paque density gradient centrifugation was used to isolate PBMCs from about 10 ml of fresh peripheral blood. Total RNA was extracted using Trizol reagent, and RNA quality was assessed on an Agilent 2100 Bioanalyzer. Including cysteine and phenylalanine, the CDR3 has 13 amino acids. Only the CDR3 region is kept as DNA, spanning 39 bases read in frame from base 1. The germline ends are 11 bases apart after V is trimmed by 1 base and J by 8 bases. Reading the germline V gene gives CDR1 LGHNA and CDR2 YNFKEQ.

What the authors observed across the whole study: Sample size was not statistically predetermined, and blinding of investigators to group allocation was not performed. During validation, the model predicted progression to ophthalmopathy a median of approximately six months ahead of onset, with more than 55% sensitivity and around 73% specificity. Most expanded thyroid clonotypes (frequency above 0.001) were also detected in blood, a finding suggesting that blood repertoires may reflect thyroid immune responses. Ophthalmopathy was separated from stable hyperthyroidism by a 13 V-J signature model, with about 86% sensitivity and 81% to 82% specificity obtained in cross-validation and 80%/75% obtained in testing.

The sequence is built from TRBV4-2 and TRBJ1-2, with no D gene named confidently. The sample consisted of blood. The sequence derives from a man between 18 and 35 years old with Graves' hyperthyroidism. The nucleotides read TGTGCCAGCAGCCAAGTAGGGTTTGGCGGCTACACCTTC. Protein translation: CASSQVGFGGYTF.